This T cell receptor beta chain stems from a study of technical replicates of blood from a handful of donors. The method was immunoSEQ multiplex PCR; TCRdb's version includes in-frame clones alone and lacks a portion of them. The sample lists about 69,000 clones, approximately 88% seen once, with about 4.6% in the top ten. Germline V gene sequence: CDR1 LGHNA, CDR2 YNFKEQ. Trimming left V 0 bases short and J 0 bases short, with 9 bases between. The CDR3 runs to 16 residues. Sequencing was performed on PBMCs. V and J are TRBV4-2 and TRBJ1-3; D not resolved. This TCR came from a human donor in good health. Some clones in this sample may be carry-over from other donors' samples. CDR3 bases: TGTGCCAGCAGCCAAGATATTGGCTTCTCTGGAAACACCATATATTTT. This codes for CASSQDIGFSGNTIYF.